This TCR beta chain came from a study of blood T cell repertoires in COVID-19. Looking at the study overall: Recovery meant two consecutive negative NP/OP PCR tests, professional clearance, or resolved symptoms. PBMCs, B-cell-depleted T cells, or T cells were the source of the cDNA or gDNA that made up the material.

The CDR3 covers 20 residues. As handled by the study authors: Estimated nucleated cell counts came from reference gene primer amplification. The method was immunoSEQ multiplex PCR; TCRdb's version includes in-frame clones alone and lacks a portion of them. For V, J and clone size, that table is used; D and trimming come from the DNA. In the table there are approximately 360,000 clones, around 87% of which are singletons. Only one count was recorded for this clone. Sequencing was performed on PBMCs or T cells enriched from blood (not recorded which). The receptor was isolated from a man aged 35-49 years in a cohort exposed to, infected with or recovered from COVID-19 (not recorded which). The chain uses TRBV1 and TRBJ2-1; TRBD2 is the table's D call and was not checked against the DNA. TRBV1 is noted as a pseudogene. CDR3 in amino acids: CTSSQDLWTSGSSTYNEQFF. The CDR3 coding sequence is TGCACCAGCAGCCAAGATCTTTGGACTAGCGGGAGTTCGACTTACAATGAGCAGTTCTTC.